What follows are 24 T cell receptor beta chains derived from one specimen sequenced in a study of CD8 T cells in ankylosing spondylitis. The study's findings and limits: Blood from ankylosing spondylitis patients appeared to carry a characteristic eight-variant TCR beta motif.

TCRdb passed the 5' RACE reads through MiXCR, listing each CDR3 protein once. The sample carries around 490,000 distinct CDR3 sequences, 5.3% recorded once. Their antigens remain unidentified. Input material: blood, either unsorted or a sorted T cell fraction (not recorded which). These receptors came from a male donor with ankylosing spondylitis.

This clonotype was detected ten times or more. The CDR3 sequence: CASTWGGDIGRNTEAFF. DNA for the CDR3: TGTGCCAGCACCTGGGGGGGGGACATCGGACGGAACACTGAAGCTTTCTTT. This chain uses TRBV28 with TRBJ1-1, with D perhaps matching TRBD1 (6 bases). Between the trimmed V and J ends, which lost 7 bases and 1 base, there was a span of 22 bases. Germline lookup yields CDR1 MDHEN and CDR2 SYDVKM. This CDR3 region has 17 residues.

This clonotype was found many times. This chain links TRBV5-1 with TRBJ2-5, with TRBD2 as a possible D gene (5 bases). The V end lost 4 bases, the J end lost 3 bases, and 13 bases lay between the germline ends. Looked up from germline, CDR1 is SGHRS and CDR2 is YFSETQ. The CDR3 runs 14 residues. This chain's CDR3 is CASSHQGSEETQYF. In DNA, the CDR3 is TGCGCCAGCAGCCATCAAGGGAGCGAAGAGACCCAGTACTTC.

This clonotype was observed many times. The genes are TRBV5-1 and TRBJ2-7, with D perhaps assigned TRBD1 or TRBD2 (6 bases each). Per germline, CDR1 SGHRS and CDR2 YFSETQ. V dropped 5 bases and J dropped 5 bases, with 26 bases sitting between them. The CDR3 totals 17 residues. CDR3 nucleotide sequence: TGCGCCAGCAGTCGGCCCCCAGGGGAGGTAAGGAGTCACGAGCAGTACTTC. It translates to CASSRPPGEVRSHEQYF.

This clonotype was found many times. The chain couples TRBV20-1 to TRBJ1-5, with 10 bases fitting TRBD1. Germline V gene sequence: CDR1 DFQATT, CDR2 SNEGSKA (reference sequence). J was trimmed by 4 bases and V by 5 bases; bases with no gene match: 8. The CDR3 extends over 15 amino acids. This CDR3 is CSASLVGQGNQPQHF. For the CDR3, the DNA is TGCAGTGCTTCTCTAGTGGGACAGGGGAATCAGCCCCAGCATTTT.

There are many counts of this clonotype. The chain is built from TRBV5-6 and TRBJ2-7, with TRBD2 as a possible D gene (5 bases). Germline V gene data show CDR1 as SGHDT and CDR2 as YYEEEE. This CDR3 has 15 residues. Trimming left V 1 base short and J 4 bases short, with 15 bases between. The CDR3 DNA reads TGTGCCAGCAGCTTGTTCGGGGATGGTTTATACGAGCAGTACTTC. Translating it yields CASSLFGDGLYEQYF.

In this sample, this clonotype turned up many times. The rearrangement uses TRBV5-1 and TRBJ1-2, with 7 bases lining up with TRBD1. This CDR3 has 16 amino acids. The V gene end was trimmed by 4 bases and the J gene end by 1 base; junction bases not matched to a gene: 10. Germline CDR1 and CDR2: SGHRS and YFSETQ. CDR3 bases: TGCGCCAGCAGCCAAGTCGACAGGGACCGTAACTATGGCTACACCTTC. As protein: CASSQVDRDRNYGYTF. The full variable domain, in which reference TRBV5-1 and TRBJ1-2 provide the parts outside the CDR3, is KAGVTQTPRYLIKTRGQQVTLSCSPISGHRSVSWYQQTPGQGLQFLFEYFSETQRNKGNFPGRFSGRQFSNSRSEMNVSTLELGDSALYLCASSQVDRDRNYGYTFGSGTRLTVV.

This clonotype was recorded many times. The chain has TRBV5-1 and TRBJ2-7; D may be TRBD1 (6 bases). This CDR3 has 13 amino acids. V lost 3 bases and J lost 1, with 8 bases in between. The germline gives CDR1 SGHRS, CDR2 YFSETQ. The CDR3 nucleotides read TGCGCCAGCAGCTCAGGGGCATCCTACGAGCAGTACTTC. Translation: CASSSGASYEQYF.

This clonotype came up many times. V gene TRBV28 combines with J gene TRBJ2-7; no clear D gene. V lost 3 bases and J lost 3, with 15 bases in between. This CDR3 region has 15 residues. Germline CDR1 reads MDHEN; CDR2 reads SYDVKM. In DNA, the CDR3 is TGTGCCAGCAGTTTCGGTCGGGCAGAGAGCTACGAGCAGTACTTC. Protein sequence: CASSFGRAESYEQYF.

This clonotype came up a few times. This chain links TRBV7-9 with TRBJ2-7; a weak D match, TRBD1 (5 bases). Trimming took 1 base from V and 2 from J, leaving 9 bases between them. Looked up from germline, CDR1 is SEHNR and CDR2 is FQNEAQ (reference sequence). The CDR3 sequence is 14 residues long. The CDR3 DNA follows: TGTGCCAGCAGCTTAGTAGCAGGGCCCTACGAGCAGTACTTC. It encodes CASSLVAGPYEQYF.

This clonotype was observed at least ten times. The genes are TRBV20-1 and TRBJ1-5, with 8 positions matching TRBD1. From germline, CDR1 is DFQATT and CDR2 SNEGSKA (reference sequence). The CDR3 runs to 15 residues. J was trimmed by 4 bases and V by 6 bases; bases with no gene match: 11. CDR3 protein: CSASNPTGDNQPQHF. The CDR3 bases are TGCAGTGCCTCCAACCCGACAGGGGATAATCAGCCCCAGCATTTT.

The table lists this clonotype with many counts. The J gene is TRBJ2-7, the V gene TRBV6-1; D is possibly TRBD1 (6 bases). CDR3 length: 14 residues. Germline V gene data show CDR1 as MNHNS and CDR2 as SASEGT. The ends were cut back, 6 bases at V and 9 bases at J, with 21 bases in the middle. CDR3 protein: CASRDRSGFEGQYF. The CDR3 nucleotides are TGTGCCAGCAGAGACAGGTCGGGGTTTGAGGGGCAGTACTTC.

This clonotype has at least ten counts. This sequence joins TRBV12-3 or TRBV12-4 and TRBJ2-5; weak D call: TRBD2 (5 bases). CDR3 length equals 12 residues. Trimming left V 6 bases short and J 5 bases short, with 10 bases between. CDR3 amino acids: CASSELGETQYF. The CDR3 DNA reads TGTGCCAGCAGCGAACTAGGGGAGACCCAGTACTTC.

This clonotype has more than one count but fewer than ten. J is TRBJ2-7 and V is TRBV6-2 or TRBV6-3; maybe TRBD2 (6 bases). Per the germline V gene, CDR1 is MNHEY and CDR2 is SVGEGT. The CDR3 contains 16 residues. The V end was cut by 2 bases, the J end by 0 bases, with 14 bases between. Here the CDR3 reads CASSYPHGSASYEQYF. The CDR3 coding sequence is TGTGCCAGCAGTTACCCGCACGGGAGTGCCTCCTACGAGCAGTACTTC.

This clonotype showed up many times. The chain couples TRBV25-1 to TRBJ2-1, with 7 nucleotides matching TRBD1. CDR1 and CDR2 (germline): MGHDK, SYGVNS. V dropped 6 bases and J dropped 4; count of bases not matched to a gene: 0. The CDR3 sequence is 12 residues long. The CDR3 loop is CASRGQYNEQFF. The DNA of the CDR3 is TGTGCCAGCAGGGGACAGTACAATGAGCAGTTCTTC.

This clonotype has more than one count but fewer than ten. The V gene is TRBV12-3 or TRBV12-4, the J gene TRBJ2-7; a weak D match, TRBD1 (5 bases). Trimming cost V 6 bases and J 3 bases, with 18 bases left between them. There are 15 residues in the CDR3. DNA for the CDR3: TGTGCCAGCAGCAGAGACAGAGGTGCTTACTACGAGCAGTACTTC. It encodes CASSRDRGAYYEQYF.

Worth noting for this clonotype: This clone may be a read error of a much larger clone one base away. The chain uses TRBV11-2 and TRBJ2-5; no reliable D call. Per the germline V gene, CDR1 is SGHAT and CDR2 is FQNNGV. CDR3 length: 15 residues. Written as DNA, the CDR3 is TGTGCCAGCAGCCCCCAAGTTTTTGGGGTGGAGACCCTGTACTTC. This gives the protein CASSPQVFGVETLYF.

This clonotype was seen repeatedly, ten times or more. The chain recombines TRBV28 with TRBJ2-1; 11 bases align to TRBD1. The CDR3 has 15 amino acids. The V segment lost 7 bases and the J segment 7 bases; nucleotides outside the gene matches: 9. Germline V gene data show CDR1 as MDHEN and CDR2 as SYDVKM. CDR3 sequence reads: CASTSGQGDLNEQFF. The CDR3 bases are TGTGCCAGCACCTCGGGACAGGGGGATTTGAATGAGCAGTTCTTC. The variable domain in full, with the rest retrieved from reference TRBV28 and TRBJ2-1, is DVKVTQSSRYLVKRTGEKVFLECVQDMDHENMFWYRQDPGLGLRLIYFSYDVKMKEKGDIPEGYSVSREKKERFSLILESASTNQTSMYLCASTSGQGDLNEQFFGPGTRLTVL.

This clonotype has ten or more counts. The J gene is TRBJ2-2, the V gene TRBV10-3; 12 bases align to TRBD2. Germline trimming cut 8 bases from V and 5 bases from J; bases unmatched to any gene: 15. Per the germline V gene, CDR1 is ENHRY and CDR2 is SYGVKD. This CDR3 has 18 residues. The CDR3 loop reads CAIQETSGRSVGTGELFF. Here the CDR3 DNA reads TGTGCCATCCAAGAGACTAGCGGGAGATCTGTTGGTACCGGGGAGCTGTTTTTT.

CDR3 DNA: TGTGCCACCAGACAGCTGTATAGCAATCAGCCCCAGCATTTT. As protein: CATRQLYSNQPQHF. The chain recombines TRBV15 with TRBJ1-5, with D unresolved. With 6 bases removed from V and 0 bases from J, the gap between germline ends came to 9 bases. Germline V gene sequence: CDR1 LNHNV, CDR2 YYDKDF (reference sequence). The CDR3 spans 14 residues.

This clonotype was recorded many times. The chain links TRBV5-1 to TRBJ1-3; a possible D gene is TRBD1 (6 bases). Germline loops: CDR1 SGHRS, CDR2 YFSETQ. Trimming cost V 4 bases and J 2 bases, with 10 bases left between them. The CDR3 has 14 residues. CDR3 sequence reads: CASSAGTTGNTIYF. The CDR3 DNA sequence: TGCGCCAGCAGCGCGGGGACAACTGGAAACACCATATATTTT.

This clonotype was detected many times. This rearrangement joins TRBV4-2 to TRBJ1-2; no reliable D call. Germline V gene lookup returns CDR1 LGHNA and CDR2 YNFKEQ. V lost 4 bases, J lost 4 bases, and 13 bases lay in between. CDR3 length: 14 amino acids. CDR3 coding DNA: TGTGCCAGCAGCCGCACCGGGAGCCGCTATGGCTACACCTTC. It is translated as CASSRTGSRYGYTF.

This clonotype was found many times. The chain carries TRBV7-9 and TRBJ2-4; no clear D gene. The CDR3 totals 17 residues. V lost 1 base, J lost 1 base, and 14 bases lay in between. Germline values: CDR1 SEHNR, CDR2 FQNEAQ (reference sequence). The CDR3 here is CASSLGYFSLAKNIQYF. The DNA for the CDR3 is TGTGCCAGCAGCTTAGGGTATTTCAGTCTGGCCAAAAACATTCAGTACTTC.

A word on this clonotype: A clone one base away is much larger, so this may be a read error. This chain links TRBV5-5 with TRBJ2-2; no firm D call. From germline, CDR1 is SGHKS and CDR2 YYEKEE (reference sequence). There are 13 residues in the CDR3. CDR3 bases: TGTGCCAGCGGCTTTGGGAACACCGGGGAGCTGTTTTTT. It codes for CASGFGNTGELFF.

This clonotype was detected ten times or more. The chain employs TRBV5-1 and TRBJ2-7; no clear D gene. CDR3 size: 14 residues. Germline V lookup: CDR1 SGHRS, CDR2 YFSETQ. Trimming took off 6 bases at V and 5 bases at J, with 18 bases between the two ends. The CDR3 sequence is CASKPGFSVDEQYF. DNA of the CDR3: TGCGCCAGCAAACCAGGCTTCTCAGTAGACGAGCAGTACTTC.